These 7 T cell receptor beta chains came from one sample sequenced in a study of blood T cells in healthy people across ages. Combining a sample-barcoded 5' primer with a J-beta primer mix, a second PCR ran for roughly 7 to 11 cycles. MiXCR was run by TCRdb on the 5' RACE reads, yielding one entry per CDR3 protein. In the table there are 750,000 or so distinct CDR3 sequences, 20% to 25% of which are singletons. The sample was also linked to a second study, of T cells of mothers and their children.

The sample taken for sequencing was blood. The receptors here all came from a boy between 10 and 17 years old in good health.

The chain uses TRBV5-1 and TRBJ1-2; 8 nucleotides align to TRBD1. The CDR3 covers 12 residues. In germline, CDR1 is SGHRS, CDR2 YFSETQ. The V segment lost 4 bases and the J segment 6 bases; nucleotides outside the gene matches: 2. For the CDR3, the DNA is TGCGCCAGCAGCATGGGACAGGATGGCTACACCTTC. Residues: CASSMGQDGYTF.

This chain uses TRBV5-1 with TRBJ2-1; 13 bases line up with TRBD2. The CDR3 extends over 16 amino acids. Germline V gives CDR1 SGHRS, CDR2 YFSETQ. V was pared by 1 base and J by 4 bases, with 2 bases of the junction left unmatched. CDR3 amino acids: CASSLRGLAGYNEQFF. The CDR3, as DNA: TGCGCCAGCAGCTTGCGGGGACTAGCGGGATACAATGAGCAGTTCTTC.

This clonotype was found once. The chain has TRBV5-6 and TRBJ1-5; TRBD1 is a possible D gene (5 bases). This CDR3 is built from 17 residues. The V gene lost 0 bases and the J gene lost 5 bases, with 18 bases spanning the gap. In germline, CDR1 is SGHDT, CDR2 YYEEEE. CDR3 nucleotides: TGTGCCAGCAGCTTGGGCCCGGGGCGATTGTTGGATCAGCCCCAGCATTTT. Translation gives CASSLGPGRLLDQPQHF.

This chain connects TRBV6-2 or TRBV6-3 to TRBJ2-4, with TRBD2 matching 9 bases. Germline V lookup: CDR1 MNHEY, CDR2 SVGEGT. Trimming cost V 8 bases and J 15 bases; bases outside gene matches: 11. The CDR3 is 12 residues long. The CDR3 DNA follows: TGTGCCAGCGGAACTAGCGGGTCATCCGTGTACTTC. Translation: CASGTSGSSVYF.

The rearrangement links TRBV2 to TRBJ2-1; 7 nucleotides line up with TRBD2. V shed 6 bases and J 9 bases; nucleotides not matched to a gene: 11. CDR3 size: 14 residues. Germline loops: CDR1 SNHLY, CDR2 FYNNEI. As DNA, the CDR3 is TGTGCCAGCAGGGAGTTCACGACTAGCACTGAGCAGTTCTTC. As protein: CASREFTTSTEQFF.

This clonotype was seen a few times. The chain carries TRBV25-1 and TRBJ1-5; a possible D gene is TRBD1 (5 bases). CDR3 size: 14 residues. The germline V gene encodes CDR1 MGHDK and CDR2 SYGVNS. Trimming shortened V by 4 bases and J by 2 bases, and 9 bases separated the two germline ends. The CDR3 spells CASSGGVGNQPQHF. The CDR3 DNA follows: TGTGCCAGCAGTGGAGGGGTCGGCAATCAGCCCCAGCATTTT.

V usage is TRBV3-1 and J usage is TRBJ1-2; D not resolved. CDR1 and CDR2 (germline): LGHDT, YNNKEL (reference sequence). The CDR3 length is 13 residues. V was trimmed by 4 bases and J by 7 bases, leaving 13 bases between them. The CDR3 protein is CASSRAWRSGYTF. The CDR3 nucleotides read TGTGCCAGCAGCCGCGCTTGGCGGAGTGGCTACACCTTC.